These 4 T cell receptor beta chains came from one sample sequenced in a study of blood T cells in healthy people across ages. Combining a sample-barcoded 5' primer with a J-beta primer mix, a second PCR ran for roughly 7 to 12 cycles. From the 5' RACE reads, TCRdb called clonotypes with MiXCR, one entry per CDR3 protein. In the table there are some 640,000 distinct CDR3 sequences, less than 35% of which are singletons. Sequencing was done on a sample of blood. The receptors stem from an elderly woman in good health.

This clonotype was detected many times. The CDR3 coding sequence is TGCAGTGCTATAACGGACAGTTCCTACGAGCAGTACTTC. Its translation is CSAITDSSYEQYF. This chain joins TRBV20-1 and TRBJ2-7, with D tentatively TRBD1 (6 bases). V was cut by 4 bases and J by 1 base, with 11 bases left in between. CDR3 length equals 13 residues. Germline V gives CDR1 DFQATT, CDR2 SNEGSKA (reference sequence).

This clonotype occurred many times. Given a much more abundant clone one base away, this may be a read error. The chain couples TRBV5-1 to TRBJ2-7, with D possibly called TRBD1 or TRBD2 (5 bases each). The CDR3 is made up of 14 amino acids. Germline V lookup: CDR1 SGHRS, CDR2 YFSETQ. V lost 3 bases to trimming and J lost 6 bases, with 16 bases between them. CDR3 in amino acids: CASSSPGPWSEQYF. The CDR3 DNA is TGCGCCAGCAGCTCTCCGGGACCCTGGAGCGAGCAGTACTTC.

This clonotype was seen many times. This chain uses TRBV6-2 or TRBV6-3 with TRBJ2-1; D call uncertain. Germline V gene sequence: CDR1 MNHEY, CDR2 SVGEGT. V shed 7 bases and J shed 7 bases, with 14 bases lying between them. The length of the CDR3 is 13 residues. This chain's CDR3 is CASKVAGNNEQFF. CDR3 bases: TGTGCCAGCAAAGTGGCAGGTAATAATGAGCAGTTCTTC.

The gene calls are TRBV7-3 and TRBJ2-1, with 9 bases matching TRBD1. This CDR3 region has 15 residues. The ends lost 6 bases at V and 5 bases at J; junction bases unmatched: 8. Germline lookup yields CDR1 SGHTA and CDR2 FQGTGA. The CDR3 DNA reads TGTGCCAGCAGTGAAAACAGGGGGCTTCACAATGAGCAGTTCTTC. Translating it yields CASSENRGLHNEQFF.